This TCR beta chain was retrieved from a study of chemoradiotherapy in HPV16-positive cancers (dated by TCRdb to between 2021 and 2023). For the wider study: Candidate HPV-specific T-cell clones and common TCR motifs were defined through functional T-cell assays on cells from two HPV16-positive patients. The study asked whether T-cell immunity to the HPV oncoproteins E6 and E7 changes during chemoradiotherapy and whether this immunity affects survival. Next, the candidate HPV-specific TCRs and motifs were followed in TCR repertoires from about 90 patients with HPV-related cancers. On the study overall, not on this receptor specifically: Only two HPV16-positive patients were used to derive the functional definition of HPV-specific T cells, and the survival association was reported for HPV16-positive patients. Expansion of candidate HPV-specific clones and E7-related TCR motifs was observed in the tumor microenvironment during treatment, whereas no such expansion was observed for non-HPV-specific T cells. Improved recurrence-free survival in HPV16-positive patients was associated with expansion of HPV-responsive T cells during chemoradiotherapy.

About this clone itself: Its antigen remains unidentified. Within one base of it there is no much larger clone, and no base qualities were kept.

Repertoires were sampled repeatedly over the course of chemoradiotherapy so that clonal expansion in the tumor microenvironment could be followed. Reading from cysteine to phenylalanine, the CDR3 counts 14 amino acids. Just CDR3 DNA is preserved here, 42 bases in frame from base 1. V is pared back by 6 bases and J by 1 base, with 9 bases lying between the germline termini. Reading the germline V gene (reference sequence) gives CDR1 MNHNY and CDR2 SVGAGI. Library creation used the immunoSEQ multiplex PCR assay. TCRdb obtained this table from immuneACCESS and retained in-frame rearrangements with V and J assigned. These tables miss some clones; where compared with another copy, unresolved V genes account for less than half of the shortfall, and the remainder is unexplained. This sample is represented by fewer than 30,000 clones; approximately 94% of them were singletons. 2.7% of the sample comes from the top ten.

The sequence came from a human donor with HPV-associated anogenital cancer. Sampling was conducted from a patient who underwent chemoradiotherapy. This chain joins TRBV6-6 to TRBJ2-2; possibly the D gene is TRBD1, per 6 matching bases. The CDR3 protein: CASREQGNTGELFF. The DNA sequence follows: TGTGCCAGCAGAGAACAGGGGAACACCGGGGAGCTGTTTTTT.